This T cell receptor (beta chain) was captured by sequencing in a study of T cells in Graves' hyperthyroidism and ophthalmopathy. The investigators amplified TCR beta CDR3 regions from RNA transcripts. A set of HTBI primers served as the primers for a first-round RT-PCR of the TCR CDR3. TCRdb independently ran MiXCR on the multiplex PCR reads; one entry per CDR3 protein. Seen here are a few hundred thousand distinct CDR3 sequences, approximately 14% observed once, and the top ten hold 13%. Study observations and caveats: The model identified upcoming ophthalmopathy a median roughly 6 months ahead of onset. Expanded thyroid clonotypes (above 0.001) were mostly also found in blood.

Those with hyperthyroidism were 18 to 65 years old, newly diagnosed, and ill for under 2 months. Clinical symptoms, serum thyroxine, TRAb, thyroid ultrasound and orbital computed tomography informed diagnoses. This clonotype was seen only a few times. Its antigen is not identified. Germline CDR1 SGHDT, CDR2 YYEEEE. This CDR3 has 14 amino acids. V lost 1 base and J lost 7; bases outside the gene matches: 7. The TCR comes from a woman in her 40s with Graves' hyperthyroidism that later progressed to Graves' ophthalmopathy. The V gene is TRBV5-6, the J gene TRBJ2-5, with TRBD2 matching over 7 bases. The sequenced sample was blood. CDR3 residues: CASSLFGGEGTQYF. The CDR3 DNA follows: TGTGCCAGCAGCTTGTTTGGAGGGGAGGGGACCCAGTACTTC.